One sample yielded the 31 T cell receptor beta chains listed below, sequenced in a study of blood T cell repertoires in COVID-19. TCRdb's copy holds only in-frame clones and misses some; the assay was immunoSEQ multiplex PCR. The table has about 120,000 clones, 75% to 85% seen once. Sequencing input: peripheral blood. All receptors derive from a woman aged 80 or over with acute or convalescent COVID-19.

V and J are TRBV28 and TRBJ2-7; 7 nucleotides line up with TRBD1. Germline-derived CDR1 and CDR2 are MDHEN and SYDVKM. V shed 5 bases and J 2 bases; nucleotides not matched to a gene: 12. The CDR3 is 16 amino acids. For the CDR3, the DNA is TGTGCCAGCAGTGCACCGGGACAGCGTGGGGCCTACGAGCAGTACTTC. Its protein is CASSAPGQRGAYEQYF.

This CDR3 is CASSLNDYQPQHF. The DNA of the CDR3 is TGTGCCAGCAGCTTAAATGACTATCAGCCCCAGCATTTT. J is TRBJ1-5 and V is TRBV11-2; D unresolved. The length of the CDR3 is 13 residues. Between the trimmed V and J ends, which lost 2 bases and 5 bases, there was a span of 7 bases. Germline-derived CDR1 and CDR2 are SGHAT and FQNNGV.

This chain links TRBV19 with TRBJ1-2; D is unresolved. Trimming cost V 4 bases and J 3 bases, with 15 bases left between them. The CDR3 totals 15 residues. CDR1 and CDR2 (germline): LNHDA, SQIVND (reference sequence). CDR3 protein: CASSNPGGWDYGYTF. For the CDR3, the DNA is TGTGCCAGTAGTAACCCGGGAGGATGGGACTATGGCTACACCTTC.

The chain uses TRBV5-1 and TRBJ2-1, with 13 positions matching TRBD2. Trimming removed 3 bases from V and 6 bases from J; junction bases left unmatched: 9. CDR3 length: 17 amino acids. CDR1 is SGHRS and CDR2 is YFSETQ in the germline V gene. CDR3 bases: TGCGCCAGCAGCTCTCGGACTAGCGGGAGATCTCGCAATGAGCAGTTCTTC. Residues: CASSSRTSGRSRNEQFF.

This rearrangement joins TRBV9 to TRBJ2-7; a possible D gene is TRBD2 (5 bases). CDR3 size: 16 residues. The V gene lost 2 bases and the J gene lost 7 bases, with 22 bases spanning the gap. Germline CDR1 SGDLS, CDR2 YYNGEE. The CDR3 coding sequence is TGTGCCAGCAGCGTCTTCCCGGACTTACAAACGGGAGAGCAGTACTTC. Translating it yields CASSVFPDLQTGEQYF.

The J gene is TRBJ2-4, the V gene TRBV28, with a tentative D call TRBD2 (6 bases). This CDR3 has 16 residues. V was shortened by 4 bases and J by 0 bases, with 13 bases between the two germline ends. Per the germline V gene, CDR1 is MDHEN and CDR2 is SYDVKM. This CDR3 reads CASSSGTSAAKNIQYF. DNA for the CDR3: TGTGCCAGCAGTTCAGGGACTTCCGCAGCCAAAAACATTCAGTACTTC. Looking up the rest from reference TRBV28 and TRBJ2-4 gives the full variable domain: DVKVTQSSRYLVKRTGEKVFLECVQDMDHENMFWYRQDPGLGLRLIYFSYDVKMKEKGDIPEGYSVSREKKERFSLILESASTNQTSMYLCASSSGTSAAKNIQYFGAGTRLSVL.

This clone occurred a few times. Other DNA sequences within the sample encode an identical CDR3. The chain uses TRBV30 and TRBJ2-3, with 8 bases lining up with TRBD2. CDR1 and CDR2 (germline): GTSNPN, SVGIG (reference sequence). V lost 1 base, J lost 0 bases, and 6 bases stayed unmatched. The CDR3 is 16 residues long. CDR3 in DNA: TGTGCCTGGAGTGCGGGAGGGATCCCTAGCACAGATACGCAGTATTTT. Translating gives CAWSAGGIPSTDTQYF.

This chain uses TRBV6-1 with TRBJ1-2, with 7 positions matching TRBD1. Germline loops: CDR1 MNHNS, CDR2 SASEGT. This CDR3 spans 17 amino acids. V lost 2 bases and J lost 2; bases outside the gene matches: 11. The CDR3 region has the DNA TGTGCCAGCAGTGAATTATCGGCAGGGGGTCGAAACTATGGCTACACCTTC. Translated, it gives CASSELSAGGRNYGYTF.

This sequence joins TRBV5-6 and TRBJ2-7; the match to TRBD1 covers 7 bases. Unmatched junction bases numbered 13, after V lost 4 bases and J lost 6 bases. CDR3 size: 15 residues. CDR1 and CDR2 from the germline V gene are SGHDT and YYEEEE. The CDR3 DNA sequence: TGTGCCAGCAGCCCCCGGCGACAGGGTTTACGCGAGCAGTACTTC. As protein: CASSPRRQGLREQYF.

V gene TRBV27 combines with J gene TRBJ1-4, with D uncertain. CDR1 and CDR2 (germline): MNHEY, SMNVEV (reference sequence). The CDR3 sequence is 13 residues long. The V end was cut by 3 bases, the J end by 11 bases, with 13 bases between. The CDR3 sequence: CASSLRTEAKLFF. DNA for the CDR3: TGTGCCAGCAGTTTGAGGACGGAGGCTAAACTGTTTTTT.

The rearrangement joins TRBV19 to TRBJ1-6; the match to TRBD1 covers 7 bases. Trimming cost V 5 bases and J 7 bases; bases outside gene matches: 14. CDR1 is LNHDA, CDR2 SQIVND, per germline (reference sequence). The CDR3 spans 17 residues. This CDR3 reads CASSGGLMQGVNSPLHF. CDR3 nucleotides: TGTGCCAGTAGTGGTGGTTTAATGCAGGGGGTAAATTCACCCCTCCACTTT. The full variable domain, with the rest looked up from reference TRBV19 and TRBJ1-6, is DGGITQSPKYLFRKEGQNVTLSCEQNLNHDAMYWYRQDPGQGLRLIYYSQIVNDFQKGDIAEGYSVSREKKESFPLTVTSAQKNPTAFYLCASSGGLMQGVNSPLHFGNGTRLTVT.

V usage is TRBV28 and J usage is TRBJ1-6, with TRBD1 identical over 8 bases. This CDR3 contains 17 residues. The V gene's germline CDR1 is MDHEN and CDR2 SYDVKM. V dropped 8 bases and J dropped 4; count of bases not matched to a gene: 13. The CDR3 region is CASYQPGQELYNSPLHF. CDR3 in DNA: TGTGCCAGCTACCAACCGGGACAGGAGTTATATAATTCACCCCTCCACTTT.

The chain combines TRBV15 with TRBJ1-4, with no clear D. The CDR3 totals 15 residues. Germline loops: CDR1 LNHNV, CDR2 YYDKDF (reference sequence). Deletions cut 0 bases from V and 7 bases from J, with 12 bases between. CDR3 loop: CATSRDAGYPEKLFF. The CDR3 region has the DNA TGTGCCACCAGCAGAGATGCGGGGTATCCTGAAAAACTGTTTTTT.

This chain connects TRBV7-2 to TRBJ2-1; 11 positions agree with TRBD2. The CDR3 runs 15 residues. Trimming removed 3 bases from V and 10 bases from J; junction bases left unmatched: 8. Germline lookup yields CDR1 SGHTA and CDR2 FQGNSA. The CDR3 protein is CASSFTPLAGVEQFF. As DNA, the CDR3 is TGTGCCAGCAGCTTTACACCACTAGCGGGAGTGGAGCAGTTCTTC.

CDR3 loop: CASSREGGYTF. The DNA for the CDR3 is TGTGCCAGCAGCCGGGAAGGAGGCTACACCTTC. V and J are TRBV28 and TRBJ1-2, with D unresolved. V was shortened by 6 bases and J by 8 bases, with 10 bases between the two germline ends. The CDR3 consists of 11 residues. Germline values: CDR1 MDHEN, CDR2 SYDVKM.

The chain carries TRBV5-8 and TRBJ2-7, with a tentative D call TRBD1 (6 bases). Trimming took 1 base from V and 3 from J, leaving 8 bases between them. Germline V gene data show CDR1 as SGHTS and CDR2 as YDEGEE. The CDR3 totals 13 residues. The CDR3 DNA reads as TGTGCCAGCAGCTTGCGACAGGTCTACGAGCAGTACTTC. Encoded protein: CASSLRQVYEQYF.

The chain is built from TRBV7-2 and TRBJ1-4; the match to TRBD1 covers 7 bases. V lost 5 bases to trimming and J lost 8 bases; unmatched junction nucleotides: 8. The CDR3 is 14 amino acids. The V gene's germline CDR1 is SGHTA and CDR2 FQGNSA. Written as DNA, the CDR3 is TGTGCCAGCAGCCGCCCAGGGGGAGTAGAAAAACTGTTTTTT. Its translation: CASSRPGGVEKLFF.

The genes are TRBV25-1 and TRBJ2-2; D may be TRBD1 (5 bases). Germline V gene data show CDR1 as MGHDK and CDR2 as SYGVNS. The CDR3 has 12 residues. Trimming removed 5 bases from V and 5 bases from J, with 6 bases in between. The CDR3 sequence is CASSKGTGELFF. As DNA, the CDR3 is TGTGCCAGCAGTAAGGGGACCGGGGAGCTGTTTTTT.

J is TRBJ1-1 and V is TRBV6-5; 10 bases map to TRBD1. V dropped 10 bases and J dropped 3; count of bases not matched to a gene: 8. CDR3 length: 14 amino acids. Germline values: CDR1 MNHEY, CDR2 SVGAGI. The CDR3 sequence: CATLGDRGYTEAFF. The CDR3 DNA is TGTGCCACCTTAGGGGACAGGGGTTACACTGAAGCTTTCTTT.

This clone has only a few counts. The CDR3 nucleotides read TGTGCCAGCAGCTCGGGGAGCGGGAGCTTAAGCACCGGGGAGCTGTTTTTT. Its protein is CASSSGSGSLSTGELFF. This chain links TRBV7-2 with TRBJ2-2; 8 positions match TRBD2. The CDR3 is 17 amino acids. Looked up from germline, CDR1 is SGHTA and CDR2 is FQGNSA. V trimming: 4 bases; J trimming: 4 bases; junction bases outside the gene matches: 11.

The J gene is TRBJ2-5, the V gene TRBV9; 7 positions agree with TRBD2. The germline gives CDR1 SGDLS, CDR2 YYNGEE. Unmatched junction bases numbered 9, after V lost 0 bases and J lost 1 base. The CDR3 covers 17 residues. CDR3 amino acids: CASSVGWGPGGQETQYF. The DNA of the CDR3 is TGTGCCAGCAGCGTAGGATGGGGTCCGGGGGGCCAAGAGACCCAGTACTTC.

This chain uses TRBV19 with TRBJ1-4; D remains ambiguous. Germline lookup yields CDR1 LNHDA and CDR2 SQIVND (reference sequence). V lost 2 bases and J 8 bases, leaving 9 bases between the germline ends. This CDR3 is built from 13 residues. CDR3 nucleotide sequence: TGTGCCAGTAGTATAAACGGCGGAGAAAAACTGTTTTTT. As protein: CASSINGGEKLFF.

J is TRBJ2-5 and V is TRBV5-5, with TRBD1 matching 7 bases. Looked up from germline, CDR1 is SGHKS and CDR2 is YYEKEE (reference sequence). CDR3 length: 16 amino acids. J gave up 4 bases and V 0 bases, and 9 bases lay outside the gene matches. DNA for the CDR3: TGTGCCAGCAGCTTGGACGGGACAGCTTTAGGAGAGACCCAGTACTTC. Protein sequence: CASSLDGTALGETQYF.

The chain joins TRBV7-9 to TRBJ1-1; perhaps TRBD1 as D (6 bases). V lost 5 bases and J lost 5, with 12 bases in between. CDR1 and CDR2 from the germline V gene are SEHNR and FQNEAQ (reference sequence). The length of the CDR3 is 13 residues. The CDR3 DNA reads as TGTGCCAGCAGCGGACAGTATTGGACTGAAGCTTTCTTT. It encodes CASSGQYWTEAFF.

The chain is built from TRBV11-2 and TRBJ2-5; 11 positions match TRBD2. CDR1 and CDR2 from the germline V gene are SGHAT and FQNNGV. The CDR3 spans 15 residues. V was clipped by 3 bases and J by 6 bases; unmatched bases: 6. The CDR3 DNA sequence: TGTGCCAGCAGCTTGGGTAGCGGGGGGGCAAAGACCCAGTACTTC. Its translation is CASSLGSGGAKTQYF.

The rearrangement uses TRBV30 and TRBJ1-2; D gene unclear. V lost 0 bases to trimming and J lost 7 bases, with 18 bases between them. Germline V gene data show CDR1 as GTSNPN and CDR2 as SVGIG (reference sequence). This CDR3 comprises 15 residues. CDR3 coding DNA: TGTGCCTGGAGTGTACTGGTCAGTACGGGGAGTGGCTACACCTTC. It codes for CAWSVLVSTGSGYTF.

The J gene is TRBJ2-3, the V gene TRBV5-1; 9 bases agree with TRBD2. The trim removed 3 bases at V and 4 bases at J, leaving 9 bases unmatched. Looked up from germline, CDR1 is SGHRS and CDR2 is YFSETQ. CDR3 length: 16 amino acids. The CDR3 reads CASSWGAGGIADTQYF. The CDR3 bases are TGCGCCAGCAGCTGGGGAGCGGGGGGTATCGCAGATACGCAGTATTTT. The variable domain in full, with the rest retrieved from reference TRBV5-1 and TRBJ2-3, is KAGVTQTPRYLIKTRGQQVTLSCSPISGHRSVSWYQQTPGQGLQFLFEYFSETQRNKGNFPGRFSGRQFSNSRSEMNVSTLELGDSALYLCASSWGAGGIADTQYFGPGTRLTVL.

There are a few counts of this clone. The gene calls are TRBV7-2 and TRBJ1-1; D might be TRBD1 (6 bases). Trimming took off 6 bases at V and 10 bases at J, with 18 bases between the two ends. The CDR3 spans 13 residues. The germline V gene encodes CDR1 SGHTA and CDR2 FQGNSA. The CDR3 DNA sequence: TGTGCCAGCAGTTATACTACAGGGTATGGAGCTTTCTTT. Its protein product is CASSYTTGYGAFF.

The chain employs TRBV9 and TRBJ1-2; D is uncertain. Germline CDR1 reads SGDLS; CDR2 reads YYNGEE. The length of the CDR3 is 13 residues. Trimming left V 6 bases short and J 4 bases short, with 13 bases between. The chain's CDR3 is CASTPLGGYGYTF. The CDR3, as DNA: TGTGCCAGCACTCCCCTCGGTGGCTATGGCTACACCTTC.

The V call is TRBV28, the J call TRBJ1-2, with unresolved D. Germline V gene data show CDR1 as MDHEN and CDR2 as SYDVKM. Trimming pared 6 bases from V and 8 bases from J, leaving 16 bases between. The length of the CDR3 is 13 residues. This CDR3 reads CASSFAGFLGYTF. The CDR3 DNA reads TGTGCCAGCAGCTTTGCGGGGTTCTTGGGCTACACCTTC.

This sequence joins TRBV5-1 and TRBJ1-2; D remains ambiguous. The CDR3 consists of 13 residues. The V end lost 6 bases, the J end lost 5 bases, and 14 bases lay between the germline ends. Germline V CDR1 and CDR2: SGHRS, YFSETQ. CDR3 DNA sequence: TGCGCCAGCAAAACCGAGAGCCTTTATGGCTACACCTTC. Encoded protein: CASKTESLYGYTF.